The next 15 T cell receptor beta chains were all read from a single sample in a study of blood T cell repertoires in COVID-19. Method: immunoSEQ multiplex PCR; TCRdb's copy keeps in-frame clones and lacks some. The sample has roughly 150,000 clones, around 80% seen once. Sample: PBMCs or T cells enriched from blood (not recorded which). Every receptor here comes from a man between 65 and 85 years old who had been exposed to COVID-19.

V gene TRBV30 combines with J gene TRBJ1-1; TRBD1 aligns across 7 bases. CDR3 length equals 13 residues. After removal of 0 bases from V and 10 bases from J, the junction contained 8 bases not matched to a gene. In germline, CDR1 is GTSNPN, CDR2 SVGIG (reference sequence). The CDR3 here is CAWSVRTGVGAFF. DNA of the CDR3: TGTGCCTGGAGTGTGAGGACAGGAGTGGGAGCTTTCTTT.

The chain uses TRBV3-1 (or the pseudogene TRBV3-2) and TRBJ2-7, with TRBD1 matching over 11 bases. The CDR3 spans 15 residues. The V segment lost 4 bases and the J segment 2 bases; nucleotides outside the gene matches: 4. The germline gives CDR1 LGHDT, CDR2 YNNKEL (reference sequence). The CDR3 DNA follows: TGTGCCAGCAGCCCCCGGGACAGGGGGACCTACGAGCAGTACTTC. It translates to CASSPRDRGTYEQYF.

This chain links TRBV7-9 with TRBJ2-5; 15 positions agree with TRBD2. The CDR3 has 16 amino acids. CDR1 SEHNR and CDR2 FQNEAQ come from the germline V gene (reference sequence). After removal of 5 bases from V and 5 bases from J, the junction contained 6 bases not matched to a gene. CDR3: CASSPRTSGGVETQYF. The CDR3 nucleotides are TGTGCCAGCAGCCCACGGACTAGCGGGGGGGTGGAGACCCAGTACTTC.

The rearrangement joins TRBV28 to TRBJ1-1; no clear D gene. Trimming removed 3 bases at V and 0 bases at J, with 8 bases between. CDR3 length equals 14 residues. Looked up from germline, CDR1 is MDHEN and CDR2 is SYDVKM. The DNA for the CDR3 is TGTGCCAGCAGTTTGACTCCGATGAACACTGAAGCTTTCTTT. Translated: CASSLTPMNTEAFF.

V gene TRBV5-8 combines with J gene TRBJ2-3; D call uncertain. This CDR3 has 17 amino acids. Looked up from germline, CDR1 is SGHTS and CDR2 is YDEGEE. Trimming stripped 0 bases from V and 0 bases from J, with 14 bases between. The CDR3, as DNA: TGTGCCAGCAGCTTGGCCCCGCGTTTCAGGAGCACAGATACGCAGTATTTT. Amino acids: CASSLAPRFRSTDTQYF.

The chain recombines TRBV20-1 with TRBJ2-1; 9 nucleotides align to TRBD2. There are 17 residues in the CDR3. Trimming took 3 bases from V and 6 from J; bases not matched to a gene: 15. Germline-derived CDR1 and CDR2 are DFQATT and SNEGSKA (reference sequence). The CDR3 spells CSASHPTSGLQGNEQFF. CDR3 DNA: TGCAGTGCTAGTCATCCGACTAGCGGTCTTCAGGGCAATGAGCAGTTCTTC.

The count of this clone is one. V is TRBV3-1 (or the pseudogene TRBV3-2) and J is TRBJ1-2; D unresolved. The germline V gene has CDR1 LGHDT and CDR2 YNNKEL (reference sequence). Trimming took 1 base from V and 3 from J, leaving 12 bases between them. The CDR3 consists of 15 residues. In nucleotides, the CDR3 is TGTGCCAGCAGCCAAGGCGTGGTTGGTCACTATGGCTACACCTTC. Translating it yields CASSQGVVGHYGYTF.

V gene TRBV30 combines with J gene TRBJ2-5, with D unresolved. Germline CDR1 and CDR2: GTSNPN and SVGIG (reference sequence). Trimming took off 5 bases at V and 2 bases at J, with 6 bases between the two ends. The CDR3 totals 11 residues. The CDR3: CAWVRQETQYF. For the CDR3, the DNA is TGTGCCTGGGTCCGGCAAGAGACCCAGTACTTC.

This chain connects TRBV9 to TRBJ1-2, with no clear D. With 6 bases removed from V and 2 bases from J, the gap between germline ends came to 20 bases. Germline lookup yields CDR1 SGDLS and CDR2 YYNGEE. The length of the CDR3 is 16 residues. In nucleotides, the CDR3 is TGTGCCAGCACCTTAGCCCCGGGCGGAGGGAACTATGGCTACACCTTC. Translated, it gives CASTLAPGGGNYGYTF.

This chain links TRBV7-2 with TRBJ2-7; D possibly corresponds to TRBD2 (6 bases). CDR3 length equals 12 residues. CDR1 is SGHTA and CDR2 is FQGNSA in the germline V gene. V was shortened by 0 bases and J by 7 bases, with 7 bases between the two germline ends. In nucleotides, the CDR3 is TGTGCCAGCAGCTTAGCCCGGGGGGAGCAGTACTTC. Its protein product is CASSLARGEQYF.

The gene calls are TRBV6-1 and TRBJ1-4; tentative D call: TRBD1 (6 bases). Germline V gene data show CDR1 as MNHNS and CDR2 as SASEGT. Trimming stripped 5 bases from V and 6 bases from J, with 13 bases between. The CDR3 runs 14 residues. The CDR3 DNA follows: TGTGCCAGCAGTACCGACAGGTCCTATGAAAAACTGTTTTTT. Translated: CASSTDRSYEKLFF.

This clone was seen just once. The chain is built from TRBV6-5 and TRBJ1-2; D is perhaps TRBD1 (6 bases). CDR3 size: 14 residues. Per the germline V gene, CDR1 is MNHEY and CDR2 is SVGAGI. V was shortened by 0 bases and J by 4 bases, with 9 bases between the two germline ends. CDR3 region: CASSYSRGTYGYTF. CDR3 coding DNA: TGTGCCAGCAGTTACTCGAGGGGGACCTATGGCTACACCTTC.

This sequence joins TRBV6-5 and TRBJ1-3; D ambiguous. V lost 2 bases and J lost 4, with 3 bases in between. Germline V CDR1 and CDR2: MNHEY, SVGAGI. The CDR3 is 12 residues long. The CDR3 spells CASSYEGNTIYF. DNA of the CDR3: TGTGCCAGCAGTTACGAGGGAAACACCATATATTTT.

CDR3 coding DNA: TGTGCCAGCTGCCCGCCGGGACTGCCTCACAATGGCTACACCTTC. Its translation: CASCPPGLPHNGYTF. The gene calls are TRBV11-2 and TRBJ1-2; a weak D match, TRBD1 (5 bases). Trimming took 8 bases from V and 6 from J, leaving 22 bases between them. Per the germline V gene, CDR1 is SGHAT and CDR2 is FQNNGV. The CDR3 sequence is 15 residues long.

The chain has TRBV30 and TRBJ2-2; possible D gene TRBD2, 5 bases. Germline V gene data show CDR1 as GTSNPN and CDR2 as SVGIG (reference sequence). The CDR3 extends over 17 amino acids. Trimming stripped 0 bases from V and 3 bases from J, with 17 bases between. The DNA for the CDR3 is TGTGCCTGGAGTGTACAGCTCCTAGCCTCTTACACCGGGGAGCTGTTTTTT. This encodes CAWSVQLLASYTGELFF.